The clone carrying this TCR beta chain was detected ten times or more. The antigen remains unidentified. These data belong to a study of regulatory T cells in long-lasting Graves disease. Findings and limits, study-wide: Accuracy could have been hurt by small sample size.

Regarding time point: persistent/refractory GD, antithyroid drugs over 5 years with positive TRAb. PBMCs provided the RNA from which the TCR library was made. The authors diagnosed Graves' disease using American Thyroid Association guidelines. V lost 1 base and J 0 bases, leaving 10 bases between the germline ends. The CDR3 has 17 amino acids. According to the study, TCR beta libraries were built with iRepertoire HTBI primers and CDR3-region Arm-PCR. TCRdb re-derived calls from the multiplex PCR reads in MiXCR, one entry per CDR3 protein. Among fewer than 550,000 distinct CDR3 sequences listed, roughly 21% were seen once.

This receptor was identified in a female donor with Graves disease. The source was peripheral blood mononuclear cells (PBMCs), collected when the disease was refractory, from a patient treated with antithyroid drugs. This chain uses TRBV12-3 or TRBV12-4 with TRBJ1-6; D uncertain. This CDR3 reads CASSLEDKSSYNSPLHF. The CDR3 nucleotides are TGTGCCAGCAGTTTAGAAGACAAGAGCTCCTATAATTCACCCCTCCACTTT.